The entry below describes one T cell receptor (beta chain). The antigen remains unidentified. The CDR3 totals 17 residues. Losses at the gene ends were 1 base for V and 4 bases for J; bases not matched to a gene: 8. Germline assignment: CDR1 SGHDT and CDR2 YYEEEE. PCR involved 60 Vbeta and 13 Jbeta primers. Original processing methods: As a later analysis found, there were 80 million or so unique TCR beta chains, of which some 10 million were shared. Assay: immunoSEQ multiplex PCR; the TCRdb copy retains only in-frame clones and omits some. V and J calls and clone size come straight from that table; D and trimming were deduced from the DNA. Among about 140,000 clones listed, 75% were seen once. This record comes from a study of cytomegalovirus exposure and HLA in healthy donors. General study findings and limits: The classifier reportedly diagnosed cytomegalovirus status with high sensitivity and specificity.

Material for sequencing was PBMCs. The chain recombines TRBV5-6 with TRBJ1-1; 12 bases map to TRBD1. The TCR was taken from a man between 35 and 55 years old in good health and CMV-seronegative. The CDR3 sequence: CASSLTGQGAVGTEAFF. DNA for the CDR3: TGTGCCAGCAGCTTGACGGGACAGGGGGCGGTGGGCACTGAAGCTTTCTTT.